This TCR beta chain was identified in a study of regulatory T cells in long-lasting Graves disease listed by TCRdb under 2021. With respect to the entire study: In the newly diagnosed Graves' disease group, patients had been taking antithyroid drugs for less than 3 months. The study was registered as a clinical trial and conducted in China. Peripheral blood TCR sequencing and RNA sequencing compared persistent Graves' disease patients with newly diagnosed Graves' disease patients. A total of about 35 samples underwent TCR sequencing, from 13 patients with persistent Graves' disease and about 20 patients with newly diagnosed Graves' disease.

To prepare the library, multiplex PCR was applied. The sequencer was an Illumina HiSeq 4000. TCR beta libraries were built with iRepertoire HTBI primers and Arm-PCR amplification of CDR3 regions. Gel purification was performed on PCR products prior to sequencing. The paper's processing steps were these. A total of fewer than 65 TRBV and about 13 TRBJ segments were identified across samples and were used for gene usage analysis of CDR3 amino acid clonotypes. COPE and FqMerger were used to merge the filtered high-quality paired reads into contigs. BLAST was used to align contigs to IMGT TRBV, TRBD and TRBJ reference genes, and CDR3 was defined according to IMGT. Clonotypes above 0.1% frequency were classified as highly expanded clones. Repertoire diversity was measured by Shannon entropy, and V-J evenness by the Gini coefficient. A clonotype found in more than one individual was treated as public. The raw public reads went through TCRdb reprocessing: fastp at Q25, MiXCR clone calling, in-frame beta chains kept. Each CDR3 protein appears once, grouped with its most common genes and DNA. TCRdb's processing, not the authors', yielded these V and J calls. The sample table records some 410,000 distinct CDR3 sequences; about 17% of these occur just once. In total, the top ten clones hold about 10% of the sample.

The V and J ends are trimmed by 0 bases and 5 bases, leaving 7 bases between them. The germline V gene yields LGHNA for CDR1 and YNFKEQ for CDR2. The CDR3 covers 14 residues, taking in both the cysteine and the phenylalanine. Kept here is only the CDR3 DNA, which spans 42 bases and is read in frame from base 1. In light of the paper, this sample's time point label describes: newly diagnosed GD, antithyroid drugs for less than 3 months. RNA was extracted from PBMCs in TRIzol for both TCR sequencing and RNA sequencing. The diagnosis of Graves' disease was made according to American Thyroid Association guidelines. Patients were recruited from an endocrinology department in Xi'an, China. Each patient gave approximately 9 milliliters of peripheral blood, collected in an EDTA anticoagulant tube. Ficoll Paque Plus density gradient separation was used to isolate PBMCs, and no further T cell sorting was done. An Agilent 2100 Bioanalyzer and agarose gel were used to check RNA quality, and a NanoDrop 2000 was used to measure RNA concentration.

In its sample, this clonotype was seen a few times. There is no known antigen for this receptor. No much larger clone exists at a distance of one base, and base qualities are not known. Overall study outcomes, separate from this receptor: Preferential use of TRBV28, TRBJ1-2 and TRBJ2-5 was observed in persistent disease, whereas TRBV20-1 and TRBJ2-1 were favored in newly diagnosed disease. A larger number of public clonotypes was shared among persistent patients (approximately 2,600) than among newly diagnosed patients (approximately 1,000). Compared with newly diagnosed patients, patients with persistent Graves' disease had lower TCR Shannon entropy and fewer highly expanded clones, which suggests clonal expansion. Peripheral blood alone was examined, since thyroid tissue, which constituted the primary lesion, could not be accessed. The authors acknowledged the small sample size as a limitation that may reduce accuracy. Sequencing and analysis were limited to the TCR beta chain.

This sample was shared with a second study, whose subject was T cells in Graves' hyperthyroidism and ophthalmopathy. As described in the second report: A patient counted as having stable Graves' hyperthyroidism if no progression to ophthalmopathy occurred over 18 months of follow-up. The hyperthyroidism patients were between 18 and 65 years old and newly diagnosed, with a disease duration of less than 2 months. Patients with uncontrolled infections, other autoimmune diseases, pregnancy or lactation were excluded. Diagnoses were established on the basis of clinical symptoms, serum thyroxine and TRAb, thyroid ultrasound, and orbital computed tomography. The first round of RT-PCR for the TCR CDR3 was performed with the HTBI primer set and the Qiagen OneStep RT-PCR kit. Blood samples also contained most of the expanded thyroid clonotypes (frequency above 0.001), which suggests that blood repertoires may reflect thyroid immune responses. A model built on a 13 V-J signature distinguished ophthalmopathy from stable hyperthyroidism, reaching roughly 88% sensitivity and under 84% specificity in cross-validation and 80%/75% in testing. In validation, progression to ophthalmopathy was predicted by the model with 70% to 71% sensitivity and 72% to 85% specificity, a median of approximately 7.1 months before onset. A discovery cohort of 95 to 100 patients, roughly 40 with Graves' ophthalmopathy and 55 to 60 with stable Graves' hyperthyroidism, was used to find distinguishing TCR V-J signatures. An independent validation cohort of around 19 hyperthyroidism patients and 15 or so patients who later progressed to ophthalmopathy tested prospective prediction of ophthalmopathy. The roughly 94 discovery patients were randomly divided into training and test sets at a 7:3 ratio. In addition, the study compared T-cell repertoires in thyroid tissue and in blood from 6 or 7 Graves' hyperthyroidism patients. After sampling, hyperthyroidism patients received methimazole starting at 30 mg daily, and ophthalmopathy patients received high-dose intravenous methylprednisolone. Libraries were constructed in a second round of multiplex PCR, after which size selection and purification were carried out. The libraries were sequenced on an Illumina HiSeq2000 using paired-end 100 bp reads. SOAPnuke was used to process the raw data, with reads discarded if the reads contained adapters or uncalled bases, had a mean Phred below 15, or lacked an exact constant-primer or identifier match. COPE v1.2.5 was used to merge the high-quality paired reads, and each unique nucleotide sequence was defined as a clonotype. MiTCR v1.1 was used to align the clonotypes against IMGT TRBV, TRBD and TRBJ reference segments. Only V-J combinations with frequency above 0.0001, covering roughly 99% of repertoires, were analysed. The TCS score was defined as F50 (clonal expansion) divided by E x V (chaos), with BLOSUM62-based TCRdist calculated between CDR3 peptides within each V-J. Welch's t-statistics and random forest reduced 500 to 650 V-J features to 10 to 15, which were used in a naive Bayes classifier (R e1071). No statistical method was used to set the sample size in advance, and investigators knew the group allocation. According to the paper, TCR Vbeta CDR3 sequencing was carried out on 120 to 150 peripheral blood samples, which came from fewer than 50 ophthalmopathy, 80 or so hyperthyroidism and roughly 17 progressor patients.

The sequence joins TRBV4-2 to TRBJ2-2; the D gene identity is not certain. The material sequenced was peripheral blood mononuclear cells (PBMCs), taken at new diagnosis, from a patient treated with antithyroid drugs. This sequence was found in a woman under 40 with Graves disease. Donor details come from another sample of the same person, matched by shared clones. CDR3 reads: CASSQDWRTGELFF. The DNA reads as follows: TGTGCCAGCAGCCAAGATTGGCGAACCGGGGAGCTGTTTTTT.